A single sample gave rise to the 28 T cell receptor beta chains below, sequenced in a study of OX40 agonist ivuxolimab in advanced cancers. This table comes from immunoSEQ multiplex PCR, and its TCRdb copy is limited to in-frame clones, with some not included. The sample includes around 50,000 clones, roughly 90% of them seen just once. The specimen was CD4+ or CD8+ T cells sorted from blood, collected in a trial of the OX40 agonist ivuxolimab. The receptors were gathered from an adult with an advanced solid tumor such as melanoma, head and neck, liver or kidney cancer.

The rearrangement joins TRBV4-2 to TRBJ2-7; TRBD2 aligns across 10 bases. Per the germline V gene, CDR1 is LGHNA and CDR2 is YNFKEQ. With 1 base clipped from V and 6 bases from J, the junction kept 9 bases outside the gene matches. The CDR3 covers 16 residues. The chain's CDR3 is CASSQAIGLAGAEQYF. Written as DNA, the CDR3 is TGTGCCAGCAGCCAAGCGATCGGTCTAGCGGGAGCCGAGCAGTACTTC.

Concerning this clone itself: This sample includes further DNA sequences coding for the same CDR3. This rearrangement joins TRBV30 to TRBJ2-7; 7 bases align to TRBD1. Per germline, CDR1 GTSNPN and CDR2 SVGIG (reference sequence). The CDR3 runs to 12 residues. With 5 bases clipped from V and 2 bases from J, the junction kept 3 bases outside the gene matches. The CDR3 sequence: CAWSGQPYEQYF. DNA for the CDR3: TGTGCCTGGTCGGGACAGCCCTACGAGCAGTACTTC.

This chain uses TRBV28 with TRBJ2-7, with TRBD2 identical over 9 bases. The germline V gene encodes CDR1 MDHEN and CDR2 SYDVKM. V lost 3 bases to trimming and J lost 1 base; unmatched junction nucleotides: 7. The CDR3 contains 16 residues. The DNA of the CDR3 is TGTGCCAGCAGTTTCCCCTCCAGCGGGAGGTCCTACGAGCAGTACTTC. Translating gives CASSFPSSGRSYEQYF.

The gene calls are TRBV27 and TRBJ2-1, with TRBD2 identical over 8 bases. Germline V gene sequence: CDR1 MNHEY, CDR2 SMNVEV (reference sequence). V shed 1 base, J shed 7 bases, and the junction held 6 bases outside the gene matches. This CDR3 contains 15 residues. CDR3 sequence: CASSLWASGLNEQFF. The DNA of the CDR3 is TGTGCCAGCAGTTTATGGGCTAGCGGGCTTAATGAGCAGTTCTTC.

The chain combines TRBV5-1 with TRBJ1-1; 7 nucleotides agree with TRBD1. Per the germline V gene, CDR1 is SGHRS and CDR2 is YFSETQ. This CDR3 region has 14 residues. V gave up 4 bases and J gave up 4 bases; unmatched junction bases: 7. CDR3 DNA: TGCGCCAGCAGCCTCGAACAGGGGTCCACTGAAGCTTTCTTT. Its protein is CASSLEQGSTEAFF.

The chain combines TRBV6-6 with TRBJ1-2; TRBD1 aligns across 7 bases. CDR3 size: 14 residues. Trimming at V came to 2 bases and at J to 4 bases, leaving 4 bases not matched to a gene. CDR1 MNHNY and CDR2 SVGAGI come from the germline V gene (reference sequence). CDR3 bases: TGTGCCAGCAGTTACACCGACAGGGTCTATGGCTACACCTTC. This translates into CASSYTDRVYGYTF.

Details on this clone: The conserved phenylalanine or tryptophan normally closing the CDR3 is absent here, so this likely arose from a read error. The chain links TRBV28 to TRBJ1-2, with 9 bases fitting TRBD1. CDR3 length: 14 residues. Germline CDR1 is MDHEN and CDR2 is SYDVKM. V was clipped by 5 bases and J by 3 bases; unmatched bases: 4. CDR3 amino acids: CASSVQGADYGYTL. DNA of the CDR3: TGTGCCAGCAGTGTACAGGGGGCGGACTATGGCTACACCCTC.

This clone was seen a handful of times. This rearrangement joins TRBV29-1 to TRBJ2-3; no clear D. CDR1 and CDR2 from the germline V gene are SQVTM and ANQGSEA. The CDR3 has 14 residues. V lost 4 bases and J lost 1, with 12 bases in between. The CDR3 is CSVAITVRTDTQYF. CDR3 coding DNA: TGCAGCGTTGCCATCACAGTCCGCACAGATACGCAGTATTTT.

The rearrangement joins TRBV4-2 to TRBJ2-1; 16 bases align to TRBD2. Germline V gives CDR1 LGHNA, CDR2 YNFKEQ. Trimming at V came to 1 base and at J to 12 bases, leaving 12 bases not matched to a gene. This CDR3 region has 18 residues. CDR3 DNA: TGTGCCAGCAGCCAAGGAAGCCCGGGACTAGCGGGAGGGCGGCGGCAGTTCTTC. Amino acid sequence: CASSQGSPGLAGGRRQFF.

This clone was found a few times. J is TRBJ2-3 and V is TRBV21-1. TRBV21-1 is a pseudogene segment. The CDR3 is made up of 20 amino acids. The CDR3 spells CASSKAHLGRPATPTDTQYF. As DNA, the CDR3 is TGTGCCAGCAGCAAAGCGCATCTGGGAAGGCCCGCGACTCCCACAGATACGCAGTATTTT.

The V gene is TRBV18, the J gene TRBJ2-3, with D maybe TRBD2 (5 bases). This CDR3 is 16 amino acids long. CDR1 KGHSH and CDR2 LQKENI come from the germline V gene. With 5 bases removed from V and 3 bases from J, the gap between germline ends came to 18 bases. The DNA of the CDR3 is TGTGCCAGCTCATACACCCCCGGACGAGGGACAGATACGCAGTATTTT. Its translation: CASSYTPGRGTDTQYF.

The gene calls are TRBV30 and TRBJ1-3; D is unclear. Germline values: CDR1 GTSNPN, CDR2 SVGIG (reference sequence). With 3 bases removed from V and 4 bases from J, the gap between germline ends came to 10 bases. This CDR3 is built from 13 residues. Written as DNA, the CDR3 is TGTGCCTGGAGAAGGAAATCGGGAAACACCATATATTTT. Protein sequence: CAWRRKSGNTIYF.

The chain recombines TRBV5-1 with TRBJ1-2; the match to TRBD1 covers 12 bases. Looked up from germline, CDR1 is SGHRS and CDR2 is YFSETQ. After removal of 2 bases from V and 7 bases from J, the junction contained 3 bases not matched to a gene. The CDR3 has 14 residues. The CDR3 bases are TGCGCCAGCAGCTTAGGGACAGGGGGCATTGGCTACACCTTC. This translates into CASSLGTGGIGYTF.

Here the CDR3 reads CASSPHGGRSYNEQFF. DNA of the CDR3: TGTGCCAGCAGCCCTCACGGGGGGCGAAGCTACAATGAGCAGTTCTTC. This chain links TRBV14 with TRBJ2-1; TRBD2 might be the D (7 bases). Trimming took 4 bases from V and 3 from J, leaving 16 bases between them. Germline CDR1 reads SGHDN; CDR2 reads FVKESK. The CDR3 sequence is 16 residues long.

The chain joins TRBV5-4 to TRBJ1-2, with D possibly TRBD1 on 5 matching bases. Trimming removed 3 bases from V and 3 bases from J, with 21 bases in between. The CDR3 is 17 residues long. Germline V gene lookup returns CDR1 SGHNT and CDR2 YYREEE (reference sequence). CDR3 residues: CASSSSGTVGPYYGYTF. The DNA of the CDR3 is TGTGCCAGCAGCTCCTCCGGGACGGTGGGGCCCTACTATGGCTACACCTTC.

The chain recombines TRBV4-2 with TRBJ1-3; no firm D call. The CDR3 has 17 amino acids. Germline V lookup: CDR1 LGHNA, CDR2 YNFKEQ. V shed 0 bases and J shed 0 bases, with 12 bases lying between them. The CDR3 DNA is TGTGCCAGCAGCCAAGAGTCTACACTGAGCTCTGGAAACACCATATATTTT. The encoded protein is CASSQESTLSSGNTIYF.

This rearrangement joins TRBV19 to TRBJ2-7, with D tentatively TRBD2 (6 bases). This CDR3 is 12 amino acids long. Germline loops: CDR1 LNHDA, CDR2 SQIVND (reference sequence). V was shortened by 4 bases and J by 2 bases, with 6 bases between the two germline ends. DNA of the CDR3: TGTGCCAGTAGTAGCGGGGCCTACGAGCAGTACTTC. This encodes CASSSGAYEQYF.

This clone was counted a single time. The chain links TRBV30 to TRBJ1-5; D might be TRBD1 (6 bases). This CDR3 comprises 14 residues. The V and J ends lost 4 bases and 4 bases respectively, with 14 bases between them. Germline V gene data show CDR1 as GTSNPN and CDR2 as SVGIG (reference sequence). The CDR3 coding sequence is TGTGCCTGGAACCAGGGACAAGGGAATCAGCCCCAGCATTTT. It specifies CAWNQGQGNQPQHF.

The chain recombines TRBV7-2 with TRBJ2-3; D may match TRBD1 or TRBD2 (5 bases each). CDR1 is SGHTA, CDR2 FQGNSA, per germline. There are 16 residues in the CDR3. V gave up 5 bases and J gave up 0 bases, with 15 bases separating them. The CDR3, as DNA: TGTGCCAGCAGCGCCGGGCAGGGACCTAGCACAGATACGCAGTATTTT. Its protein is CASSAGQGPSTDTQYF.

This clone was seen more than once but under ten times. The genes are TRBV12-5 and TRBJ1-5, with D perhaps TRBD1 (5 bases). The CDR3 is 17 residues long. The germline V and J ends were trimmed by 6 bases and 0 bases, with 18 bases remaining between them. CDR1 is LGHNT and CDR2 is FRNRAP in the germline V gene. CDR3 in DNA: TGTGCTAGTGGCCGGGTAGGGACGGACTATAGCAATCAGCCCCAGCATTTT. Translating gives CASGRVGTDYSNQPQHF.

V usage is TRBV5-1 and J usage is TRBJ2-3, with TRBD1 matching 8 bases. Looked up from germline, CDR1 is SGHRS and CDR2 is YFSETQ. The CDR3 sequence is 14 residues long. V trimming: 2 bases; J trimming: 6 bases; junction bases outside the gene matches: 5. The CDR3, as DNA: TGCGCCAGCAGCTTATCGACAGGGGAGGATACGCAGTATTTT. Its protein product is CASSLSTGEDTQYF.

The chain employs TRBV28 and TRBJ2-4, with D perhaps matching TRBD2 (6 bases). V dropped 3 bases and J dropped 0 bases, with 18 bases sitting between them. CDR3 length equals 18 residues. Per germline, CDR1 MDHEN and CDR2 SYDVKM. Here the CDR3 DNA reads TGTGCCAGCAGTTTGGCCGGGCAGGGAGGCCTAGCCAAAAACATTCAGTACTTC. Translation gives CASSLAGQGGLAKNIQYF.

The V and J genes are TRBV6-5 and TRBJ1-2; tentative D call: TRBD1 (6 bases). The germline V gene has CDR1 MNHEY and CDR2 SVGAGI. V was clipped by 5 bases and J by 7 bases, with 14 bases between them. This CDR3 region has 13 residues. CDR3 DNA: TGTGCCAGCAGTCGAAGCGGGGGCTCTGGCTACACCTTC. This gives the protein CASSRSGGSGYTF.

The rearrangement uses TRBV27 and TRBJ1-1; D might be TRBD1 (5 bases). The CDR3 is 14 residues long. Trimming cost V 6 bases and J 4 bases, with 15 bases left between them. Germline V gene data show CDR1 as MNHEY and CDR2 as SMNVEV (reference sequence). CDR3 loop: CASSDPAGGTEAFF. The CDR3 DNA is TGTGCCAGCAGCGACCCAGCGGGGGGCACTGAAGCTTTCTTT.

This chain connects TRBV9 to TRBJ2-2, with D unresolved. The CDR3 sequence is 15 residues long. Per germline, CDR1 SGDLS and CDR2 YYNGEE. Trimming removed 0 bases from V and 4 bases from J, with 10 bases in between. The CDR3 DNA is TGTGCCAGCAGCGTAGGACGTGTACCCACCGGGGAGCTGTTTTTT. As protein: CASSVGRVPTGELFF.

The CDR3 DNA reads TGTGCCAGCAGCGCACAGGGGTGGGCCTACGAGCAGTACTTC. This codes for CASSAQGWAYEQYF. The V call is TRBV7-2, the J call TRBJ2-7; TRBD1 aligns across 7 bases. This CDR3 has 14 amino acids. Germline V CDR1 and CDR2: SGHTA, FQGNSA. V shed 5 bases and J 2 bases; nucleotides not matched to a gene: 6. Full variable domain (missing parts from reference TRBV7-2 and TRBJ2-7): GAGVSQSPSNKVTEKGKDVELRCDPISGHTALYWYRQSLGQGLEFLIYFQGNSAPDKSGLPSDRFSAERTGGSVSTLTIQRTQQEDSAVYLCASSAQGWAYEQYFGPGTRLTVT.

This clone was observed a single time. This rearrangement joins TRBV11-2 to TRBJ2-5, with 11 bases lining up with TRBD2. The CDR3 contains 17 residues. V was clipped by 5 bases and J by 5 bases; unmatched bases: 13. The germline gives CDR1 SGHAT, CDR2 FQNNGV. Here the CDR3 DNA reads TGTGCCAGCAGCGCTAGCGTTAGACTAGCGGGAATGGAGACCCAGTACTTC. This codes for CASSASVRLAGMETQYF.

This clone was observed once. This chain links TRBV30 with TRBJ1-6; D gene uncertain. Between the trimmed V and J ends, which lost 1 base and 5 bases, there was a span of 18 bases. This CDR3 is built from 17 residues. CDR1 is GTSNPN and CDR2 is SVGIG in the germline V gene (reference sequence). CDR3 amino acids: CAWSAVTVGVNNSPLHF. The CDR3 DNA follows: TGTGCCTGGAGTGCGGTTACAGTCGGGGTCAATAATTCACCCCTCCACTTT.